The 18 T cell receptor beta chains reported below all come from one sample, sequenced in a study of T cells in localized non-small cell lung cancer (dated by TCRdb to 2020 to 2021). Libraries were built with the immunoSEQ multiplex PCR assay. As stored in TCRdb, this immuneACCESS dataset retains in-frame rearrangements with V and J assigned. A fraction of the clones does not appear; measured against another copy, unresolved V genes explain less than half of the discrepancy, and the remainder lacks a known reason. The sample data list 1,100 or so clones, and roughly a quarter of these were observed just once. Jointly, the top ten make up 33% of the sample. The sequenced sample was normal lung tissue next to the tumor, obtained before any cancer treatment. These receptors all stem from a man aged 40 to 70 with stage I lung adenocarcinoma.

The CDR3: CATFWGNTGELFF. In nucleotides, the CDR3 is TGTGCCACCTTCTGGGGTAACACCGGGGAGCTGTTTTTT. This chain joins TRBV28 and TRBJ2-2; D gene ambiguous. The V end was cut by 10 bases, the J end by 2 bases, with 11 bases between. The CDR3 extends over 13 amino acids. Germline V lookup: CDR1 MDHEN, CDR2 SYDVKM.

This clone is categorized as medium-sized (0.01 to 0.1%). This sequence joins TRBV11-3 and TRBJ2-7, with 11 bases matching TRBD2. CDR3 length equals 15 residues. Germline lookup yields CDR1 SGHNT and CDR2 YENEEA. V was pared by 0 bases and J by 5 bases, with 3 bases of the junction left unmatched. The CDR3 is CASSLELAGGHEQYF. CDR3 coding DNA: TGTGCCAGCAGCTTAGAGCTAGCGGGAGGTCACGAGCAGTACTTC.

In this sample, this clone is large. This rearrangement joins TRBV6-8 to TRBJ2-3; D gene uncertain. The CDR3 totals 15 residues. The germline CDR1 and CDR2 sequences are MNHGY and SAAAGT. With 0 bases removed from V and 0 bases from J, the gap between germline ends came to 7 bases. The CDR3 sequence: CASSYSIVSTDTQYF. The CDR3 nucleotides read TGTGCCAGCAGTTACTCGATTGTTAGCACAGATACGCAGTATTTT.

The rearrangement joins TRBV7-2 to TRBJ1-5, with D uncertain. The germline CDR1 and CDR2 sequences are SGHTA and FQGNSA. Trimming took off 2 bases at V and 5 bases at J, with 7 bases between the two ends. The CDR3 contains 13 residues. In DNA, the CDR3 is TGTGCCAGCAGCTTAAACCAGGATCAGCCCCAGCATTTT. This sequence encodes CASSLNQDQPQHF.

The chain links TRBV5-1 to TRBJ2-1; TRBD1 matches 9 bases. Trimming took 0 bases from V and 6 from J; bases not matched to a gene: 1. CDR1 is SGHRS, CDR2 YFSETQ, per germline. The CDR3 covers 14 residues. CDR3 loop: CASSLGGQGNEQFF. The CDR3 bases are TGCGCCAGCAGCTTGGGGGGACAGGGCAATGAGCAGTTCTTC.

The J gene is TRBJ1-3, the V gene TRBV30; TRBD1 matches at 9 bases. Germline-derived CDR1 and CDR2 are GTSNPN and SVGIG (reference sequence). V dropped 4 bases and J dropped 1; count of bases not matched to a gene: 20. The CDR3 sequence is 20 residues long. The DNA of the CDR3 is TGTGCCTGGAAGCCCCCCCGCCTGACAGGGGGTAGGTCTTCTGGAAACACCATATATTTT. This gives the protein CAWKPPRLTGGRSSGNTIYF.

This clone has only a few counts. The V call is TRBV14, the J call TRBJ1-1; no clear D gene. The length of the CDR3 is 13 residues. V lost 2 bases to trimming and J lost 4 bases, with 8 bases between them. Germline V CDR1 and CDR2: SGHDN, FVKESK. The CDR3 nucleotides are TGTGCCAGCAGCCAACTTTCGGGCACTGAAGCTTTCTTT. Translated: CASSQLSGTEAFF.

The chain uses TRBV5-1 and TRBJ2-2; 9 bases match TRBD1. CDR3 size: 17 residues. Germline loops: CDR1 SGHRS, CDR2 YFSETQ. With V trimmed by 3 bases and J by 6 bases, 12 bases remained unmatched. CDR3 sequence reads: CASSYAPDRGESGELFF. The DNA of the CDR3 is TGCGCCAGCAGCTACGCCCCGGACAGGGGAGAGTCCGGGGAGCTGTTTTTT. The variable domain in full, with the rest retrieved from reference TRBV5-1 and TRBJ2-2, is KAGVTQTPRYLIKTRGQQVTLSCSPISGHRSVSWYQQTPGQGLQFLFEYFSETQRNKGNFPGRFSGRQFSNSRSEMNVSTLELGDSALYLCASSYAPDRGESGELFFGEGSRLTVL.

This clone was counted only a few times. The chain links TRBV18 to TRBJ2-7, with 7 bases that match TRBD1. Germline trimming cut 3 bases from V and 3 bases from J; bases unmatched to any gene: 2. CDR1 and CDR2 (germline): KGHSH, LQKENI. The CDR3 is made up of 13 amino acids. The CDR3 DNA reads as TGTGCCAGCTCACCGGGACAGAGCTACGAGCAGTACTTC. Translating gives CASSPGQSYEQYF.

This clone is medium-sized within its sample. CDR3 nucleotides: TGTGCCAGCAGCGACGGAATACAGGGGAGGGAGCAGTACTTC. It is translated as CASSDGIQGREQYF. This chain connects TRBV6-8 to TRBJ2-7; perhaps TRBD1 as D (7 bases). Germline values: CDR1 MNHGY, CDR2 SAAAGT. V lost 6 bases and J 7 bases, leaving 19 bases between the germline ends. This CDR3 comprises 14 residues.

This clone turned up a few times. V usage is TRBV11-3 and J usage is TRBJ2-2, with D perhaps TRBD2 (8 bases). The CDR3 is made up of 19 amino acids. Germline V gene data show CDR1 as SGHNT and CDR2 as YENEEA. V was trimmed by 2 bases and J by 2 bases, leaving 21 bases between them. CDR3: CASSLRQGDSGANTGELFF. Here the CDR3 DNA reads TGTGCCAGCAGCTTAAGGCAGGGGGATAGCGGGGCTAACACCGGGGAGCTGTTTTTT.

There are a few counts of this clone. This chain uses TRBV19 with TRBJ1-2; D is uncertain. The V gene's germline CDR1 is LNHDA and CDR2 SQIVND (reference sequence). V lost 3 bases, J lost 5 bases, and 19 bases lay in between. This CDR3 contains 16 residues. CDR3 protein: CASSITSHRDLYGYTF. The CDR3 nucleotides are TGTGCCAGTAGTATCACCAGTCACCGTGATCTTTATGGCTACACCTTC.

This clone was observed a few times. A read error may produce the germline difference seen at one junction end. The V call is TRBV11-3, the J call TRBJ2-7; 7 nucleotides match TRBD1. Germline-derived CDR1 and CDR2 are SGHNT and YENEEA. The CDR3 has 14 amino acids. The CDR3, as DNA: TGTGCCAGCAGCTTCCCAGGGGGATCCTATGAGCAGTACTTC. This gives the protein CASSFPGGSYEQYF.

This clone showed up just a few times. In nucleotides, the CDR3 is TGTGCCTGGACCATATCGGGGGAAGAGACCCAGTACTTC. It is translated as CAWTISGEETQYF. The V and J genes are TRBV30 and TRBJ2-5; D may be TRBD2 (6 bases). V lost 4 bases and J lost 3, with 12 bases in between. The germline V gene encodes CDR1 GTSNPN and CDR2 SVGIG (reference sequence). CDR3 length: 13 amino acids.

This clone was seen only a few times. V is TRBV6-8 and J is TRBJ1-3; 10 nucleotides line up with TRBD1. There are 19 residues in the CDR3. V shed 6 bases, J shed 2 bases, and the junction held 16 bases outside the gene matches. Germline assignment: CDR1 MNHGY and CDR2 SAAAGT. CDR3 sequence: CASRHRMGDRGHPGNTIYF. CDR3 nucleotides: TGTGCCAGCAGACACCGGATGGGGGACAGGGGCCATCCTGGAAACACCATATATTTT.

The rearrangement links TRBV4-1 to TRBJ2-2; no reliable D call. This CDR3 spans 13 amino acids. Germline V lookup: CDR1 MGHRA, CDR2 YSYEKL. The V and J ends lost 0 bases and 5 bases respectively, with 4 bases between them. DNA for the CDR3: TGCGCCAGCAGCCAAGAAAGGACCGGGGAGCTGTTTTTT. Protein sequence: CASSQERTGELFF.

V usage is TRBV11-3 and J usage is TRBJ2-1, with TRBD2 identical over 7 bases. CDR3 length equals 15 residues. The trim removed 3 bases at V and 3 bases at J, leaving 5 bases unmatched. Germline loops: CDR1 SGHNT, CDR2 YENEEA. The CDR3 here is CASSLEPSGYNEQFF. CDR3 DNA: TGTGCCAGCAGCTTGGAACCTAGCGGCTACAATGAGCAGTTCTTC.

This clone was counted a few times. The chain has TRBV11-3 and TRBJ1-3, with 8 bases fitting TRBD1. CDR1 is SGHNT, CDR2 YENEEA, per germline. The V and J ends lost 5 bases and 0 bases, in that order; junction bases with no gene match: 3. This CDR3 spans 15 amino acids. CDR3 sequence reads: CASSRTGTSGNTIYF. For the CDR3, the DNA is TGTGCCAGCAGCCGGACAGGGACCTCTGGAAACACCATATATTTT.